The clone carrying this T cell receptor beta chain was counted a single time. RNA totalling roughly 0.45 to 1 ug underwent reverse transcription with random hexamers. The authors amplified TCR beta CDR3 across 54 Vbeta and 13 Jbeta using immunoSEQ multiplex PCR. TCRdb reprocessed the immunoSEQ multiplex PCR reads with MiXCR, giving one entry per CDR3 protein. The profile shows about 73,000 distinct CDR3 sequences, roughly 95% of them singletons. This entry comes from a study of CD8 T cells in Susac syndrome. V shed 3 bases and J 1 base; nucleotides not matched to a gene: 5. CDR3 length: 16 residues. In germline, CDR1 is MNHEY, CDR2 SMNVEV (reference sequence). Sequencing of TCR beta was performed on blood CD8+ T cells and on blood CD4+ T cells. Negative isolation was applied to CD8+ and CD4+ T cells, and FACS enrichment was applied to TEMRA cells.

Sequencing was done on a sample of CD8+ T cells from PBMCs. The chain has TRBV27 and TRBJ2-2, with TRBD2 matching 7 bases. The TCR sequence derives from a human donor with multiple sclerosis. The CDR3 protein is CASSFVGGVNTGELFF. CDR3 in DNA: TGTGCCAGCAGTTTTGTGGGGGGGGTGAACACCGGGGAGCTGTTTTTT.